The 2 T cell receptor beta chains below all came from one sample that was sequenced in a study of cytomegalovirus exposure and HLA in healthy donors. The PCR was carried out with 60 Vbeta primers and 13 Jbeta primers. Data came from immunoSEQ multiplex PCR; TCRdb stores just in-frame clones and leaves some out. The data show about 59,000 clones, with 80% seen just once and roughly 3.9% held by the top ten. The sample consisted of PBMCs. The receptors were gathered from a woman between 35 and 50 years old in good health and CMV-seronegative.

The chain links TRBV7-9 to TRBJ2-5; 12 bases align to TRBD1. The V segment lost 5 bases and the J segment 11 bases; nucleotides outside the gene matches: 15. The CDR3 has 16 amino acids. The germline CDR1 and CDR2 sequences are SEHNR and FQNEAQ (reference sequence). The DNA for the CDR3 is TGTGCCAGCAGCGCCATGTCGGGACAGGGGGCGCGTGAGCAGTACTTC. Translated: CASSAMSGQGAREQYF.

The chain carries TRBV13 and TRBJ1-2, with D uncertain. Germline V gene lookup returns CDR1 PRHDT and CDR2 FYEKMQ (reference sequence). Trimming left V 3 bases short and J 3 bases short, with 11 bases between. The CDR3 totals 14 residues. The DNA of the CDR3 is TGTGCCAGCAGCTTTCGGTCGGGTTACTATGGCTACACCTTC. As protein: CASSFRSGYYGYTF.